There are a few counts of the clone carrying this T cell receptor beta chain. Its antigen is undetermined. Cells sorted as Tregs were CD4+, CD25+ and CD127-/low. Trimming at V came to 6 bases and at J to 5 bases, leaving 9 bases not matched to a gene. This CDR3 is 14 amino acids long. The germline V gene has CDR1 MGHRA and CDR2 YSYEKL. MiXCR, run by TCRdb on the 5' RACE reads, gives a single entry per CDR3 protein. The sample includes more than 55,000 distinct CDR3 sequences, under 25% of them seen just once. Study-wide results and limits: Whole repertoires were not studied in the larger cohort, only one V-J beta rearrangement.

Sequenced sample: tumor-infiltrating Tregs sorted from the breast tumor. V and J are TRBV4-1 and TRBJ2-7, with 8 bases fitting TRBD2. This receptor was taken from a female donor with breast cancer. CDR3 sequence: CASRHTGTSDEQYF. The CDR3 DNA is TGCGCCAGCAGGCATACCGGGACTAGTGACGAGCAGTACTTC.